A selection of T cell receptor beta chains follows, all from one sample in a study of cytomegalovirus exposure and HLA in healthy donors. Produced via immunoSEQ multiplex PCR; TCRdb's table is partial and in-frame only. The sample holds 120,000 to 150,000 clones. Sequenced sample: PBMCs. The receptors were gathered from a man aged 40-55 years in good health and CMV-seronegative. The CDR3 runs from the conserved cysteine through the conserved F or W. A D gene is named only where the DNA matches it firmly.

CDR3 length: 14
D gene: TRBD1
J gene: TRBJ2-1
V gene: TRBV7-9
CDR3 DNA: TGTGCCAGCAGCTGGGGACAGCTCTACAATGAGCAGTTCTTC
CDR3 protein: CASSWGQLYNEQFF

CDR3 length: 13
D gene: TRBD1
J gene: TRBJ2-3
V gene: TRBV2
CDR3 DNA: TGTGCCAGCAGTGAATCCCCAGGGGGCGCGCAGTATTTT
CDR3 protein: CASSESPGGAQYF

CDR3 length: 13
D gene: -
J gene: TRBJ1-1
V gene: TRBV11-2
CDR3 DNA: TGTGCCAGCAGCCCCCGGTCGGGGACTGAAGCTTTCTTT
CDR3 protein: CASSPRSGTEAFF

CDR3 length: 17
D gene: -
J gene: TRBJ2-7
V gene: TRBV6-1
CDR3 DNA: TGTGCCAGCAGTGAATCGTACGGAGTTACCTACTCCTACGAGCAGTACTTC
CDR3 protein: CASSESYGVTYSYEQYF

CDR3 length: 17
D gene: -
J gene: TRBJ1-2
V gene: TRBV19
CDR3 DNA: TGTGCCAGTAGCCTCAGAGGAGGGGACGGTTCTAACTATGGCTACACCTTC
CDR3 protein: CASSLRGGDGSNYGYTF

CDR3 length: 13
D gene: TRBD2
J gene: TRBJ2-1
V gene: TRBV19
CDR3 DNA: TGTGCCAGTAGTTTCGGGACTAGCCGATACCTGTTCTTC
CDR3 protein: CASSFGTSRYLFF

CDR3 length: 15
D gene: TRBD2
J gene: TRBJ2-1
V gene: TRBV7-8
CDR3 DNA: TGTGCCAGCAGGTCCGGGACTAGCGGGGCGTGGGAGCAGTTCTTC
CDR3 protein: CASRSGTSGAWEQFF

CDR3 length: 15
D gene: TRBD1
J gene: TRBJ2-2
V gene: TRBV2
CDR3 DNA: TGTGCCAGCAGTGCTAGACAGGGGCTGGTCGGGGAGCTGTTTTTT
CDR3 protein: CASSARQGLVGELFF

CDR3 length: 16
D gene: -
J gene: TRBJ2-3
V gene: TRBV13
CDR3 DNA: TGTGCCAGCAGCTTAGGCCGGCCCGGGGGCACAGATACGCAGTATTTT
CDR3 protein: CASSLGRPGGTDTQYF

CDR3 length: 15
D gene: -
J gene: TRBJ1-5
V gene: TRBV6-5
CDR3 DNA: TGTGCCAGCAGTTCCCTCCGGGAACCCAATCAGCCCCAGCATTTT
CDR3 protein: CASSSLREPNQPQHF

CDR3 length: 13
D gene: -
J gene: TRBJ1-2
V gene: TRBV7-9
CDR3 DNA: TGTGCCAGCAGCTTACAGGTTACCTATGGCTACACCTTC
CDR3 protein: CASSLQVTYGYTF